Below, 10 T cell receptor beta chains from the same sample are listed, as sequenced in a study of T cell repertoires in cytomegalovirus infection (dated by TCRdb to between 2018 and 2020). Sequencing relied on an Illumina HiSeq 1500. TCRdb's own reprocessing of the public reads used fastp at Q25 and MiXCR and kept productive beta chains. Duplicate CDR3 protein sequences are folded into a single record with the most common DNA and genes. This sample is represented by hundreds of thousands of distinct CDR3 sequences; around 35% of them were singletons. The ten largest make up 18% of the sample. In light of the paper, this sample's treatment or condition label describes: in vitro stimulation with specific CMV peptide epitopes to enrich CMV-specific T cells. No antigen has been identified for these receptors. The sample here was cultured PBMCs, taken from culture after CMV antigen stimulation. The source of these receptors is a human donor in good health (CMV status not recorded). Some clones in this sample may be carry-over from other donors' samples.

The chain employs TRBV6-6 and TRBJ2-7; 9 nucleotides agree with TRBD2. This CDR3 comprises 16 residues. The junction had 7 bases not matched to a gene; V was cut back by 0 bases and J by 4 bases. The germline gives CDR1 MNHNY, CDR2 SVGAGI (reference sequence). DNA for the CDR3: TGTGCCAGCAGTTACTCGAGGGTTAGCGGGGGATACGAGCAGTACTTC. It codes for CASSYSRVSGGYEQYF.

V gene TRBV12-3 or TRBV12-4 combines with J gene TRBJ2-4; 9 bases are a match to TRBD2. J gave up 1 base and V 5 bases, and 9 bases lay outside the gene matches. The CDR3 consists of 17 residues. CDR3 nucleotides: TGTGCCAGCAGTCTGCTGGGGCTAGCGGGGGCCAAAAACATTCAGTACTTC. The encoded protein is CASSLLGLAGAKNIQYF.

This rearrangement joins TRBV7-9 to TRBJ2-1; D remains ambiguous. The CDR3 runs to 14 residues. Trimming cost V 4 bases and J 7 bases, with 14 bases left between them. The germline CDR1 and CDR2 sequences are SEHNR and FQNEAQ (reference sequence). CDR3 bases: TGTGCCAGCAGCTCCCGCGCTGTGACGAATGAGCAGTTCTTC. Protein sequence: CASSSRAVTNEQFF.

The V gene is TRBV11-3, the J gene TRBJ1-2, with D perhaps TRBD1 (5 bases). Between the trimmed V and J ends, which lost 1 base and 1 base, there was a span of 13 bases. The CDR3 sequence is 16 residues long. The germline V gene has CDR1 SGHNT and CDR2 YENEEA. The CDR3 coding sequence is TGTGCCAGCAGCTTAGGCCGCAGGGAACTTAACTATGGCTACACCTTC. Its protein is CASSLGRRELNYGYTF. Full variable domain (missing parts from reference TRBV11-3 and TRBJ1-2): EAGVVQSPRYKIIEKKQPVAFWCNPISGHNTLYWYLQNLGQGPELLIRYENEEAVDDSQLPKDRFSAERLKGVDSTLKIQPAELGDSAVYLCASSLGRRELNYGYTFGSGTRLTVV.

This clonotype was counted a single time. The chain links TRBV20-1 to TRBJ2-7; D is uncertain. This CDR3 has 11 residues. Trimming removed 0 bases from V and 6 bases from J, with 6 bases in between. CDR1 is DFQATT, CDR2 SNEGSKA, per germline (reference sequence). CDR3 amino acids: CSARDLREQYF. CDR3 coding DNA: TGCAGTGCTAGAGATCTTCGCGAGCAGTACTTC.

The rearrangement uses TRBV7-9 and TRBJ1-2; D not resolved. The V end was cut by 5 bases, the J end by 7 bases, with 14 bases between. The germline V gene has CDR1 SEHNR and CDR2 FQNEAQ (reference sequence). The CDR3 spans 13 residues. CDR3 DNA: TGTGCCAGCAGCCAAAGGCAAGGAAGTGGCTACACCTTC. Its translation: CASSQRQGSGYTF.

The rearrangement uses TRBV19 and TRBJ1-2, with D possibly matching TRBD1 (5 bases). V was pared by 4 bases and J by 3 bases, with 12 bases between. CDR3 length equals 14 residues. Germline-derived CDR1 and CDR2 are LNHDA and SQIVND (reference sequence). The CDR3 DNA follows: TGTGCCAGTAGTACGTCTGCAGGGCACTATGGCTACACCTTC. The encoded protein is CASSTSAGHYGYTF.

This clonotype showed up many times. The V gene is TRBV7-6, the J gene TRBJ2-2; D possibly uses TRBD1 or TRBD2 (5 bases each). V was shortened by 5 bases and J by 6 bases, with 10 bases between the two germline ends. Per the germline V gene, CDR1 is SGHVS and CDR2 is FNYEAQ. The CDR3 runs to 13 residues. The CDR3 nucleotides read TGTGCCAGCAGCAGAGGGGCTCCCGGGGAGCTGTTTTTT. Its protein is CASSRGAPGELFF.

The chain carries TRBV10-3 and TRBJ1-5; 11 bases agree with TRBD1. CDR3 length: 14 amino acids. CDR1 and CDR2 (germline): ENHRY, SYGVKD. With V trimmed by 8 bases and J by 5 bases, 5 bases remained unmatched. The DNA of the CDR3 is TGTGCCATCTCATGGGACAGGGGGGATCAGCCCCAGCATTTT. Protein sequence: CAISWDRGDQPQHF.

This clonotype has more than one count but fewer than ten. The chain links TRBV6-1 to TRBJ1-6, with D possibly TRBD1 on 5 matching bases. This CDR3 has 15 residues. V lost 3 bases, J lost 7 bases, and 13 bases lay in between. The germline V gene has CDR1 MNHNS and CDR2 SASEGT. CDR3 protein: CASSEGLVVNSPLHF. CDR3 bases: TGTGCCAGCAGTGAGGGACTGGTCGTAAATTCACCCCTCCACTTT.